The 21 T cell receptor beta chains listed next were all sequenced from one sample in a study of cytomegalovirus exposure and HLA in healthy donors. PCR employed 60 Vbeta and 13 Jbeta primers. Repertoires were generated with immunoSEQ multiplex PCR, while TCRdb's copy carries only in-frame clones and drops some. This table has approximately 91,000 clones, 86% appearing once. The sequenced material came from PBMCs. These receptors all come from a man aged 25-45 years in good health and CMV-seropositive.

This chain connects TRBV18 to TRBJ2-3, with 9 bases lining up with TRBD2. With 8 bases clipped from V and 6 bases from J, the junction kept 6 bases outside the gene matches. CDR3 length equals 13 residues. CDR1 is KGHSH, CDR2 LQKENI, per germline. DNA for the CDR3: TGTGCCAGCCGGCGGGAGGGAGGTGATACGCAGTATTTT. It encodes CASRREGGDTQYF. Variable domain in full (rest from reference TRBV18 and TRBJ2-3): NAGVMQNPRHLVRRRGQEARLRCSPMKGHSHVYWYRQLPEEGLKFMVYLQKENIIDESGMPKERFSAEFPKEGPSILRIQQVVRGDSAAYFCASRREGGDTQYFGPGTRLTVL.

V is TRBV6-1 and J is TRBJ2-7; the D is unclear. Germline CDR1 reads MNHNS; CDR2 reads SASEGT. The CDR3 consists of 13 residues. Trimming pared 6 bases from V and 0 bases from J, leaving 9 bases between. The CDR3 loop reads CASRNPSSYEQYF. The DNA of the CDR3 is TGTGCCAGCAGAAACCCGAGCTCCTACGAGCAGTACTTC.

V and J are TRBV29-1 and TRBJ2-1; 10 bases map to TRBD2. Germline CDR1 and CDR2: SQVTM and ANQGSEA. V trimming: 2 bases; J trimming: 6 bases; junction bases outside the gene matches: 4. This CDR3 comprises 14 residues. CDR3 nucleotide sequence: TGCAGCGTTGAATCTAGCGGGAGTCGCAATGAGCAGTTCTTC. Translation: CSVESSGSRNEQFF.

This clone has just one count. The chain uses TRBV7-8 and TRBJ2-2; TRBD2 matches at 8 bases. Per the germline V gene, CDR1 is SGHVS and CDR2 is FQNEAQ. CDR3 size: 17 residues. V gave up 2 bases and J gave up 1 base; unmatched junction bases: 6. The CDR3 region has the DNA TGTGCCAGCAGCTTATATGGGCTAGCGGGGAACACCGGGGAGCTGTTTTTT. Its protein is CASSLYGLAGNTGELFF. The variable domain in full, with the rest retrieved from reference TRBV7-8 and TRBJ2-2, is GAGVSQSPRYKVAKRGQDVALRCDPISGHVSLFWYQQALGQGPEFLTYFQNEAQLDKSGLPSDRFFAERPEGSVSTLKIQRTQQEDSAVYLCASSLYGLAGNTGELFFGEGSRLTVL.

The chain uses TRBV18 and TRBJ1-5; D might be TRBD1 (5 bases). Germline assignment: CDR1 KGHSH and CDR2 LQKENI. Trimming pared 2 bases from V and 4 bases from J, leaving 9 bases between. The CDR3 has 14 residues. The CDR3 here is CASSPGAFNQPQHF. In DNA form, the CDR3 reads TGTGCCAGCTCACCAGGGGCATTTAATCAGCCCCAGCATTTT.

This chain links TRBV29-1 with TRBJ1-1; 10 nucleotides line up with TRBD1. The germline gives CDR1 SQVTM, CDR2 ANQGSEA. The CDR3 is 15 residues long. With 5 bases clipped from V and 7 bases from J, the junction kept 13 bases outside the gene matches. The CDR3, as DNA: TGCAGCGTTAAACTGCCGGGACAGGGGAGAAATGAAGCTTTCTTT. It codes for CSVKLPGQGRNEAFF.

The V and J genes are TRBV6-5 and TRBJ1-5; D unclear. The CDR3 totals 15 residues. The V end was cut by 5 bases, the J end by 3 bases, with 14 bases between. Germline loops: CDR1 MNHEY, CDR2 SVGAGI. DNA for the CDR3: TGTGCCAGCAGTCGCACACACAACCTCAATCAGCCCCAGCATTTT. This encodes CASSRTHNLNQPQHF.

CDR3 sequence: CASSLISGTTNYEQYF. CDR3 coding DNA: TGCGCCAGCAGCCTGATCTCCGGGACAACCAATTACGAGCAGTACTTC. The chain links TRBV4-3 to TRBJ2-7; a possible D gene is TRBD1 (6 bases). Germline V gene data show CDR1 as LGHNA and CDR2 as YSLEER. V lost 4 bases to trimming and J lost 4 bases, with 20 bases between them. This CDR3 spans 16 amino acids.

The rearrangement uses TRBV28 and TRBJ2-1; tentatively, D is TRBD1 (6 bases). This CDR3 comprises 12 residues. V was shortened by 5 bases and J by 9 bases, with 11 bases between the two germline ends. CDR1 and CDR2 from the germline V gene are MDHEN and SYDVKM. The CDR3 protein is CASSATGFEQFF. The CDR3, as DNA: TGTGCCAGCAGTGCCACAGGGTTTGAGCAGTTCTTC.

Only one count was recorded for this clone. The chain uses TRBV4-1 and TRBJ1-1; perhaps TRBD1 as D (6 bases). The CDR3 totals 15 residues. The ends were cut back, 1 base at V and 3 bases at J, with 12 bases in the middle. Germline V gene lookup returns CDR1 MGHRA and CDR2 YSYEKL. This chain's CDR3 is CASSQVRGWDTEAFF. CDR3 coding DNA: TGCGCCAGCAGCCAAGTCAGGGGTTGGGACACTGAAGCTTTCTTT.

This rearrangement joins TRBV11-2 to TRBJ2-1; D may be TRBD2 (6 bases). V lost 1 base to trimming and J lost 14 bases, with 18 bases between them. The CDR3 loop spans 14 amino acids. Germline V gene data show CDR1 as SGHAT and CDR2 as FQNNGV. The DNA of the CDR3 is TGTGCCAGCAGCTTAGTGCGGGGTCAAGGTCGGGAGTTCTTC. Protein product: CASSLVRGQGREFF.

The V gene is TRBV30, the J gene TRBJ1-3, with unresolved D. CDR3 length: 14 amino acids. The V gene's germline CDR1 is GTSNPN and CDR2 SVGIG (reference sequence). V shed 0 bases and J shed 1 base, with 7 bases lying between them. The CDR3 DNA reads as TGTGCCTGGAGTGTATGGGAGTCTGGAAACACCATATATTTT. This translates into CAWSVWESGNTIYF.

The chain links TRBV7-9 to TRBJ1-1; 7 bases fit TRBD1. The CDR3 spans 16 residues. Germline CDR1 reads SEHNR; CDR2 reads FQNEAQ (reference sequence). V trimming: 5 bases; J trimming: 1 base; junction bases outside the gene matches: 10. The CDR3 DNA is TGTGCCAGCAGCCGTAGCCCCGGGACAGCGAACACTGAAGCTTTCTTT. Translation: CASSRSPGTANTEAFF.

The genes are TRBV15 and TRBJ1-1; D is uncertain. CDR1 LNHNV and CDR2 YYDKDF come from the germline V gene (reference sequence). The CDR3 is 13 amino acids. Trimming removed 5 bases from V and 0 bases from J, with 7 bases in between. Here the CDR3 reads CATSPGVNTEAFF. The CDR3 DNA reads as TGTGCCACCAGCCCGGGAGTGAACACTGAAGCTTTCTTT.

The chain carries TRBV21-1 and TRBJ2-2; TRBD1 reflects the table's D call only, with no check against the DNA. TRBV21-1 is labeled a pseudogene. CDR3 size: 13 residues. This chain's CDR3 is CASSKKGAGELFF. The CDR3 DNA reads TGTGCCAGCAGCAAGAAAGGGGCCGGGGAGCTGTTTTTT.

This clone was observed a handful of times. The chain links TRBV27 to TRBJ2-1; D gene ambiguous. The CDR3 is 14 residues long. Germline CDR1 and CDR2: MNHEY and SMNVEV (reference sequence). Trimming cost V 7 bases and J 4 bases, with 14 bases left between them. The CDR3 reads CASTKDPRYNEQFF. In DNA, the CDR3 is TGTGCCAGCACCAAAGATCCGCGGTACAATGAGCAGTTCTTC.

V and J are TRBV5-1 and TRBJ2-3, with 7 positions matching TRBD2. V lost 0 bases and J lost 6; bases outside the gene matches: 13. Germline V lookup: CDR1 SGHRS, CDR2 YFSETQ. The CDR3 is 17 amino acids. As DNA, the CDR3 is TGCGCCAGCAGCTTGGGGATGCCCGGGACCGGGGGGGATACGCAGTATTTT. It translates to CASSLGMPGTGGDTQYF. Drawing the rest from reference TRBV5-1 and TRBJ2-3, the complete variable domain is KAGVTQTPRYLIKTRGQQVTLSCSPISGHRSVSWYQQTPGQGLQFLFEYFSETQRNKGNFPGRFSGRQFSNSRSEMNVSTLELGDSALYLCASSLGMPGTGGDTQYFGPGTRLTVL.

The V and J genes are TRBV29-1 and TRBJ2-1; 10 bases map to TRBD2. The length of the CDR3 is 16 residues. Germline V CDR1 and CDR2: SQVTM, ANQGSEA. Germline trimming cut 4 bases from V and 5 bases from J; bases unmatched to any gene: 11. The CDR3 DNA sequence: TGCAGCGTTGCCCGGCTAGCGGGAGTTGCCCACAATGAGCAGTTCTTC. Encoded protein: CSVARLAGVAHNEQFF.

This clone has a single count. The chain recombines TRBV18 with TRBJ1-2, with 7 bases matching TRBD1. V gave up 1 base and J gave up 6 bases; unmatched junction bases: 8. Germline values: CDR1 KGHSH, CDR2 LQKENI. The CDR3 covers 15 residues. CDR3 region: CASSPRQQGMDGYTF. The CDR3 coding sequence is TGTGCCAGCTCACCACGGCAACAGGGGATGGATGGCTACACCTTC. Drawing the rest from reference TRBV18 and TRBJ1-2, the complete variable domain is NAGVMQNPRHLVRRRGQEARLRCSPMKGHSHVYWYRQLPEEGLKFMVYLQKENIIDESGMPKERFSAEFPKEGPSILRIQQVVRGDSAAYFCASSPRQQGMDGYTFGSGTRLTVV.

This clone was counted a single time. This chain connects TRBV28 to TRBJ2-7, with D perhaps TRBD2 (6 bases). V was cut by 3 bases and J by 7 bases, with 13 bases left in between. Germline CDR1 MDHEN, CDR2 SYDVKM. The CDR3 has 13 amino acids. CDR3 DNA sequence: TGTGCCAGCAGTTTTCTGACTAGTAGGGAGCAGTACTTC. It encodes CASSFLTSREQYF. The whole variable domain, remainder taken from reference TRBV28 and TRBJ2-7, is DVKVTQSSRYLVKRTGEKVFLECVQDMDHENMFWYRQDPGLGLRLIYFSYDVKMKEKGDIPEGYSVSREKKERFSLILESASTNQTSMYLCASSFLTSREQYFGPGTRLTVT.

This chain links TRBV7-6 with TRBJ2-2; 8 nucleotides line up with TRBD2. V dropped 2 bases and J dropped 6; count of bases not matched to a gene: 8. The CDR3 spans 16 residues. The V gene's germline CDR1 is SGHVS and CDR2 FNYEAQ. Here the CDR3 DNA reads TGTGCCAGCAGCTTAAATACGGGAGGGCCCCCCGGGGAGCTGTTTTTT. It specifies CASSLNTGGPPGELFF.